These 20 T cell receptor beta chains originate from one sample sequenced in a study of control samples from healthy donors and cancer patients. Repertoires were generated with immunoSEQ multiplex PCR, while TCRdb's copy carries only in-frame clones and drops some. Altogether 200,000 or so clones are present, about 95% being singletons, with the ten largest covering about 1.6%. The sequenced material came from blood. The receptors derive from a man between 45 and 60 years old in good health.

The chain is built from TRBV5-8 and TRBJ2-5; D not certain. Germline loops: CDR1 SGHTS, CDR2 YDEGEE. The CDR3 covers 13 residues. CDR3 in amino acids: CALAGRYEETQYF. CDR3 bases: TGTGCGCTGGCAGGCAGATATGAAGAGACCCAGTACTTC.

This chain's CDR3 is CASSHPGGGEETQYF. The CDR3 region has the DNA TGTGCCAGCAGCCACCCCGGGGGCGGTGAAGAGACCCAGTACTTC. This chain joins TRBV3-1 (or the pseudogene TRBV3-2) and TRBJ2-5; D possibly uses TRBD1 or TRBD2 (6 bases each). V shed 3 bases and J shed 3 bases, with 14 bases lying between them. Germline V gene data show CDR1 as LGHDT and CDR2 as YNNKEL (reference sequence). The CDR3 length is 15 residues.

The chain recombines TRBV5-1 with TRBJ1-2, with D unclear. Trimming shortened V by 1 base and J by 5 bases, and 15 bases separated the two germline ends. CDR3 length: 15 amino acids. Germline CDR1 and CDR2: SGHRS and YFSETQ. This chain's CDR3 is CASSLSSADLYGYTF. CDR3 bases: TGCGCCAGCAGCTTGTCGTCAGCTGATCTATATGGCTACACCTTC.

The genes are TRBV11-3 and TRBJ2-1, with D maybe TRBD1 (5 bases). V dropped 3 bases and J dropped 4 bases, with 7 bases sitting between them. Germline CDR1 reads SGHNT; CDR2 reads YENEEA. The CDR3 has 13 residues. Here the CDR3 DNA reads TGTGCCAGCAGCTTGCGACAGTACAATGAGCAGTTCTTC. Translating it yields CASSLRQYNEQFF.

The chain carries TRBV6-4 and TRBJ2-2; 10 nucleotides align to TRBD2. The J segment lost 4 bases and the V segment lost 3 bases, leaving 5 bases of the junction unmatched. The CDR3 totals 16 residues. The germline V gene encodes CDR1 MRHNA and CDR2 SNTAGT. CDR3 protein: CASSEKRGGGTGELFF. CDR3 nucleotide sequence: TGTGCCAGCAGTGAAAAGCGGGGGGGCGGCACCGGGGAGCTGTTTTTT.

The CDR3, as DNA: TGTGCCAGCAGGCCGGACAGGGGCTACGAGCAGTACTTC. This gives the protein CASRPDRGYEQYF. J is TRBJ2-7 and V is TRBV2; 9 bases line up with TRBD1. This CDR3 region has 13 residues. V was clipped by 6 bases and J by 3 bases; unmatched bases: 3. Germline CDR1 reads SNHLY; CDR2 reads FYNNEI. The whole variable domain, remainder taken from reference TRBV2 and TRBJ2-7, is EPEVTQTPSHQVTQMGQEVILRCVPISNHLYFYWYRQILGQKVEFLVSFYNNEISEKSEIFDDQFSVERPDGSNFTLKIRSTKLEDSAMYFCASRPDRGYEQYFGPGTRLTVT.

The V call is TRBV7-2, the J call TRBJ1-1; 7 bases map to TRBD1. The V gene's germline CDR1 is SGHTA and CDR2 FQGNSA. Trimming at V came to 4 bases and at J to 1 base, leaving 3 bases not matched to a gene. The CDR3 length is 14 residues. CDR3 region: CASSSGQRNTEAFF. The CDR3, as DNA: TGTGCCAGCAGCTCGGGACAGAGGAACACTGAAGCTTTCTTT.

The J gene is TRBJ1-3, the V gene TRBV19, with D perhaps TRBD1 (6 bases). With 4 bases removed from V and 5 bases from J, the gap between germline ends came to 15 bases. This CDR3 is built from 15 residues. Germline values: CDR1 LNHDA, CDR2 SQIVND (reference sequence). In nucleotides, the CDR3 is TGTGCCAGTAGTACTACAGGGATCCGGAGAAACACCATATATTTT. It translates to CASSTTGIRRNTIYF.

The chain links TRBV5-1 to TRBJ2-5; D not certain. V lost 5 bases, J lost 1 base, and 3 bases lay in between. Germline V CDR1 and CDR2: SGHRS, YFSETQ. This CDR3 is 11 amino acids long. The CDR3: CASRGQETQYF. Written as DNA, the CDR3 is TGCGCCAGCAGGGGCCAAGAGACCCAGTACTTC.

This clone was found a few times. This chain links TRBV2 with TRBJ2-5; the D is unclear. V lost 6 bases to trimming and J lost 4 bases, with 9 bases between them. The CDR3 covers 12 residues. CDR1 SNHLY and CDR2 FYNNEI come from the germline V gene. The CDR3 DNA follows: TGTGCCAGCAGGGATAGAGGAGAGACCCAGTACTTC. Its translation is CASRDRGETQYF.

The J gene is TRBJ1-2, the V gene TRBV18; a weak D match, TRBD1 (5 bases). Per germline, CDR1 KGHSH and CDR2 LQKENI. The V end lost 5 bases, the J end lost 8 bases, and 12 bases lay between the germline ends. The CDR3 extends over 12 amino acids. The chain's CDR3 is CASSRDSRGYTF. The CDR3 nucleotides read TGTGCCAGCTCAAGGGACTCCAGGGGCTACACCTTC. Full variable domain (outside the CDR3, taken from reference TRBV18 and TRBJ1-2): NAGVMQNPRHLVRRRGQEARLRCSPMKGHSHVYWYRQLPEEGLKFMVYLQKENIIDESGMPKERFSAEFPKEGPSILRIQQVVRGDSAAYFCASSRDSRGYTFGSGTRLTVV.

V usage is TRBV9 and J usage is TRBJ2-2, with TRBD2 matching over 8 bases. Per germline, CDR1 SGDLS and CDR2 YYNGEE. Trimming cost V 0 bases and J 5 bases; bases outside gene matches: 9. The CDR3 loop spans 17 amino acids. The CDR3 region has the DNA TGTGCCAGCAGCGTAGTGAGTCTAGCGGGTTATACCGGGGAGCTGTTTTTT. It yields the protein CASSVVSLAGYTGELFF. The full variable domain, with the rest looked up from reference TRBV9 and TRBJ2-2, is DSGVTQTPKHLITATGQRVTLRCSPRSGDLSVYWYQQSLDQGLQFLIQYYNGEERAKGNILERFSAQQFPDLHSELNLSSLELGDSALYFCASSVVSLAGYTGELFFGEGSRLTVL.

The chain joins TRBV4-1 to TRBJ2-3; a possible D gene is TRBD2 (5 bases). Per the germline V gene, CDR1 is MGHRA and CDR2 is YSYEKL. There are 17 residues in the CDR3. V was trimmed by 1 base and J by 3 bases, leaving 17 bases between them. CDR3 amino acids: CASSQGLVASQTDTQYF. CDR3 DNA sequence: TGCGCCAGCAGCCAAGGGCTTGTTGCTAGCCAAACAGATACGCAGTATTTT.

The chain combines TRBV9 with TRBJ2-1; no definite D call. Germline V gene sequence: CDR1 SGDLS, CDR2 YYNGEE. This CDR3 is built from 13 residues. Trimming shortened V by 0 bases and J by 9 bases, and 10 bases separated the two germline ends. For the CDR3, the DNA is TGTGCCAGCAGCGTAGCTGAAGGTGGTGAGCAGTTCTTC. Its protein is CASSVAEGGEQFF.

The chain couples TRBV5-1 to TRBJ1-1; TRBD1 matches at 7 bases. The junction had 4 bases not matched to a gene; V was cut back by 2 bases and J by 3 bases. The CDR3 sequence is 14 residues long. Per germline, CDR1 SGHRS and CDR2 YFSETQ. CDR3 region: CASSFSTGDTEAFF. DNA of the CDR3: TGCGCCAGCAGCTTTAGCACAGGGGACACTGAAGCTTTCTTT.

J is TRBJ1-5 and V is TRBV24-1; 7 nucleotides line up with TRBD1. Germline V gene lookup returns CDR1 KGHDR and CDR2 SFDVKD. The CDR3 is made up of 17 amino acids. The V segment lost 2 bases and the J segment 0 bases; nucleotides outside the gene matches: 6. CDR3 loop: CATSDSTGILSNQPQHF. The CDR3 DNA sequence: TGTGCCACCAGTGATTCGACAGGGATCCTTAGCAATCAGCCCCAGCATTTT.

The rearrangement links TRBV28 to TRBJ1-2; the D gene is possibly TRBD1 (6 bases). V was pared by 6 bases and J by 4 bases, with 15 bases between. CDR1 and CDR2 (germline): MDHEN, SYDVKM. This CDR3 region has 14 residues. The CDR3 nucleotides are TGTGCCAGCAGCCTGATAGGGGGTCTCTATGGCTACACCTTC. Translation gives CASSLIGGLYGYTF.

This sequence joins TRBV6-5 and TRBJ1-1; TRBD1 is a possible D gene (5 bases). Trimming cost V 7 bases and J 8 bases, with 23 bases left between them. CDR3 size: 15 residues. The germline gives CDR1 MNHEY, CDR2 SVGAGI. For the CDR3, the DNA is TGTGCCAGCACCCCCGGGGAGGGCAGGGCGGCCGAAGCTTTCTTT. Translation: CASTPGEGRAAEAFF.

The chain combines TRBV5-1 with TRBJ1-3; unclear D gene. Germline loops: CDR1 SGHRS, CDR2 YFSETQ. This CDR3 spans 12 amino acids. The V end was cut by 6 bases, the J end by 3 bases, with 7 bases between. DNA for the CDR3: TGCGCCAGCAAAGAGGATGGAAACACCATATATTTT. Translated, it gives CASKEDGNTIYF.

The chain has TRBV13 and TRBJ2-7, with D possibly TRBD1 on 7 matching bases. Between the trimmed V and J ends, which lost 5 bases and 2 bases, there was a span of 13 bases. The CDR3 runs to 14 residues. CDR1 and CDR2 from the germline V gene are PRHDT and FYEKMQ (reference sequence). The DNA for the CDR3 is TGTGCCAGCAGCCGCGCAGGGGGGACCTACGAGCAGTACTTC. Its translation: CASSRAGGTYEQYF.